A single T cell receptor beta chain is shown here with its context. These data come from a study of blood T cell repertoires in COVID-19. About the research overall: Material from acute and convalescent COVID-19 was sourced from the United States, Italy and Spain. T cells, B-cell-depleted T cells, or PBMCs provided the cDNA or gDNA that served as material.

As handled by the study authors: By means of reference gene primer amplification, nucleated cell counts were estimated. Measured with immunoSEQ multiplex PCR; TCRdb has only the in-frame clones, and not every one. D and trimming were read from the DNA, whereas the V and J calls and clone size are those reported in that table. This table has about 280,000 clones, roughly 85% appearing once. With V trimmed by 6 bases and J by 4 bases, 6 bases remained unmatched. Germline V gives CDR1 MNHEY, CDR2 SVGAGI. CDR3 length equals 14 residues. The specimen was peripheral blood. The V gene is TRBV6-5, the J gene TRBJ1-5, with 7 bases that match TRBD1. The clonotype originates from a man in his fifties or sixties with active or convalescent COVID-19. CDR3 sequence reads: CASRSTGFNQPQHF. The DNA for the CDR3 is TGTGCCAGCAGGTCGACAGGGTTTAATCAGCCCCAGCATTTT.